The present T cell receptor beta chain was sequenced within a study of blood T cell repertoires in COVID-19. Whole-study context: From T cells, B-cell-depleted T cells, or PBMCs came the material, which was cDNA or gDNA.

As originally analysed: Reference gene primer amplification yielded estimated nucleated cell counts. This table comes from immunoSEQ multiplex PCR, and its TCRdb copy is limited to in-frame clones, with some not included. V, J and clone size were drawn from that table, and D and trimming were deduced from the DNA. The sample carries more than 300,000 clones, roughly nine tenths recorded once. Germline V gene lookup returns CDR1 LGHDT and CDR2 YNNKEL (reference sequence). Trimming cost V 5 bases and J 2 bases; bases outside gene matches: 2. The CDR3 length is 14 residues. Sequencing was done on a sample of peripheral blood. The chain is built from TRBV3-1 (or the pseudogene TRBV3-2) and TRBJ2-7, with 11 positions matching TRBD1. This sequence originates from a man between 18 and 29 years old who had recovered from COVID-19. CDR3 amino acids: CASSEGQGAYEQYF. As DNA, the CDR3 is TGTGCCAGCAGCGAGGGACAGGGGGCCTACGAGCAGTACTTC.